The 28 T cell receptor beta chains below were found in one sample sequenced in a study of glioma-infiltrating T cells after dendritic cell vaccination. The sample's time point: after dendritic cell vaccination, including at tumor progression/relapse. Sequencing was performed with immunoSEQ multiplex PCR; in TCRdb, only in-frame clones are kept and a portion is missing. Among about 65,000 clones listed, about nine tenths were seen once. The specimen was blood, collected after dendritic cell vaccination. The origin of the receptors is a human donor with glioblastoma.

This sequence joins TRBV5-1 and TRBJ1-6; no clear D. V was clipped by 1 base and J by 7 bases, with 9 bases between them. The CDR3 is made up of 14 amino acids. CDR1 is SGHRS, CDR2 YFSETQ, per germline. The CDR3: CASSLLRENSPLHF. Here the CDR3 DNA reads TGCGCCAGCAGCTTGTTACGCGAGAATTCACCCCTCCACTTT.

This chain uses TRBV19 with TRBJ1-2, with 11 bases matching TRBD1. The germline gives CDR1 LNHDA, CDR2 SQIVND (reference sequence). The CDR3 contains 13 residues. V shed 7 bases and J 7 bases; nucleotides not matched to a gene: 5. As DNA, the CDR3 is TGTGCCAGTACCGGGACAGGGGGAGGTGGCTACACCTTC. This sequence encodes CASTGTGGGGYTF.

This clone was observed once. The gene calls are TRBV7-6 and TRBJ1-2; 7 nucleotides match TRBD1. The CDR3 extends over 15 amino acids. Germline loops: CDR1 SGHVS, CDR2 FNYEAQ. The junction had 5 bases not matched to a gene; V was cut back by 3 bases and J by 1 base. The CDR3 nucleotides are TGTGCCAGCAGCTTGACAGGGCAGGGTAACTATGGCTACACCTTC. This translates into CASSLTGQGNYGYTF.

The CDR3, as DNA: TGTGCCAGCAGCCCGGCTGGGGCAGGGGGGCTCGGCGAGCAGTACTTC. The encoded protein is CASSPAGAGGLGEQYF. The rearrangement joins TRBV13 to TRBJ2-7, with a possible D match to TRBD1 (7 bases). In germline, CDR1 is PRHDT, CDR2 FYEKMQ (reference sequence). Trimming pared 5 bases from V and 6 bases from J, leaving 23 bases between. The CDR3 contains 16 residues. Full variable domain (missing parts from reference TRBV13 and TRBJ2-7): AAGVIQSPRHLIKEKRETATLKCYPIPRHDTVYWYQQGPGQDPQFLISFYEKMQSDKGSIPDRFSAQQFSDYHSELNMSSLELGDSALYFCASSPAGAGGLGEQYFGPGTRLTVT.

The J gene is TRBJ2-3, the V gene TRBV10-2, with 8 bases aligning to TRBD2. The ends lost 3 bases at V and 2 bases at J; junction bases unmatched: 4. The CDR3 runs to 15 residues. Germline loops: CDR1 WSHSY, CDR2 SAAADI. The CDR3 coding sequence is TGCGCCAGCAGTGATGCCGGGAGGGACACAGATACGCAGTATTTT. As protein: CASSDAGRDTDTQYF.

The rearrangement joins TRBV5-1 to TRBJ1-1, with D possibly matching TRBD1 (5 bases). The CDR3 sequence is 15 residues long. The germline V and J ends were trimmed by 0 bases and 5 bases, with 14 bases remaining between them. Germline V lookup: CDR1 SGHRS, CDR2 YFSETQ. The CDR3 sequence: CASSLAGDVRTEAFF. CDR3 sequence (DNA): TGCGCCAGCAGCTTGGCGGGGGATGTACGGACTGAAGCTTTCTTT.

The chain links TRBV5-5 to TRBJ2-5; 9 bases are a match to TRBD1. The CDR3 covers 14 residues. Trimming cost V 4 bases and J 2 bases; bases outside gene matches: 3. Germline V CDR1 and CDR2: SGHKS, YYEKEE (reference sequence). The CDR3, as DNA: TGTGCCAGCAGCCTGGGGACAGGGCAAGAGACCCAGTACTTC. This encodes CASSLGTGQETQYF.

The chain uses TRBV29-1 and TRBJ2-1, with D tentatively TRBD2 (6 bases). V lost 7 bases, J lost 7 bases, and 17 bases lay in between. The CDR3 is 13 residues long. CDR1 and CDR2 from the germline V gene are SQVTM and ANQGSEA. As DNA, the CDR3 is TGCAGCGCGCAAACGGGAGTTTGGAATGAGCAGTTCTTC. Protein product: CSAQTGVWNEQFF.

The chain employs TRBV11-1 and TRBJ1-1; 9 bases are a match to TRBD1. Germline V gives CDR1 SGHAT, CDR2 FQDESV (reference sequence). Trimming cost V 5 bases and J 7 bases; bases outside gene matches: 8. The length of the CDR3 is 14 residues. CDR3 region: CASSLRDRANEAFF. The CDR3 nucleotides are TGTGCCAGCAGCCTAAGGGACAGGGCTAATGAAGCTTTCTTT. The full variable domain, its missing parts supplied by reference TRBV11-1 and TRBJ1-1, is EAEVAQSPRYKITEKSQAVAFWCDPISGHATLYWYRQILGQGPELLVQFQDESVVDDSQLPKDRFSAERLKGVDSTLKIQPAELGDSAMYLCASSLRDRANEAFFGQGTRLTVV.

For this clone: No DNA is shown, since the ends of the CDR3 on it are uncertain; the CDR3 is the one TCRdb lists. The chain employs TRBV25-1 and TRBJ2-1; no check of the table's D call, TRBD2, against the DNA was made. Germline CDR1 and CDR2: MGHDK and SYGVNS. The CDR3 is made up of 11 amino acids, end residues included. CDR3 sequence reads: CASSTSRTPIF.

This sequence joins TRBV30 and TRBJ2-7, with TRBD1 matching 8 bases. The junction had 5 bases not matched to a gene; V was cut back by 2 bases and J by 2 bases. CDR3 size: 14 residues. The V gene's germline CDR1 is GTSNPN and CDR2 SVGIG (reference sequence). CDR3 bases: TGTGCCTGGAGTCTTATGACAGGGGCCTACGAGCAGTACTTC. It is translated as CAWSLMTGAYEQYF.

The genes are TRBV7-2 and TRBJ2-6; D is ambiguous. Between the trimmed V and J ends, which lost 7 bases and 4 bases, there was a span of 14 bases. Germline V gives CDR1 SGHTA, CDR2 FQGNSA. The CDR3 contains 15 residues. The CDR3 loop reads CASTVRVTGANVLTF. Here the CDR3 DNA reads TGTGCCAGCACCGTCCGGGTAACGGGGGCCAACGTCCTGACTTTC.

The J gene is TRBJ1-5, the V gene TRBV7-9; possible D gene TRBD1, 5 bases. The CDR3 spans 15 residues. Germline CDR1 and CDR2: SEHNR and FQNEAQ (reference sequence). V was pared by 5 bases and J by 0 bases, with 11 bases between. The CDR3 loop reads CASSTTEISNQPQHF. In DNA, the CDR3 is TGTGCCAGCAGCACGACAGAGATTAGCAATCAGCCCCAGCATTTT. Combining the CDR3 with reference TRBV7-9 and TRBJ1-5 gives the whole variable domain DTGVSQNPRHKITKRGQNVTFRCDPISEHNRLYWYRQTLGQGPEFLTYFQNEAQLEKSRLLSDRFSAERPKGSFSTLEIQRTEQGDSAMYLCASSTTEISNQPQHFGDGTRLSIL.

The chain carries TRBV19 and TRBJ2-1, with 9 bases fitting TRBD2. Trimming took 1 base from V and 8 from J; bases not matched to a gene: 6. The germline CDR1 and CDR2 sequences are LNHDA and SQIVND (reference sequence). The CDR3 extends over 15 amino acids. CDR3 protein: CASSIGSGRIYEQFF. The CDR3 bases are TGTGCCAGTAGTATAGGGAGCGGGAGGATATATGAGCAGTTCTTC.

This chain links TRBV7-2 with TRBJ2-7, with D tentatively TRBD1 (5 bases). The CDR3 sequence is 14 residues long. CDR1 and CDR2 from the germline V gene are SGHTA and FQGNSA. V lost 5 bases and J 0 bases, leaving 11 bases between the germline ends. In DNA, the CDR3 is TGTGCCAGCAGCCTCCCAGGGCTCTCCTACGAGCAGTACTTC. Translating gives CASSLPGLSYEQYF.

This chain uses TRBV7-9 with TRBJ1-2; D ambiguous. Deletions cut 5 bases from V and 7 bases from J, with 11 bases between. The CDR3 totals 12 residues. Germline loops: CDR1 SEHNR, CDR2 FQNEAQ (reference sequence). CDR3 nucleotide sequence: TGTGCCAGCAGCCCACTAGGAGGTGGCTACACCTTC. Its translation is CASSPLGGGYTF. Full variable domain (missing parts from reference TRBV7-9 and TRBJ1-2): DTGVSQNPRHKITKRGQNVTFRCDPISEHNRLYWYRQTLGQGPEFLTYFQNEAQLEKSRLLSDRFSAERPKGSFSTLEIQRTEQGDSAMYLCASSPLGGGYTFGSGTRLTVV.

This clone was seen once. The chain has TRBV10-3 and TRBJ1-2, with TRBD1 matching 8 bases. The CDR3 loop spans 14 amino acids. Per the germline V gene, CDR1 is ENHRY and CDR2 is SYGVKD. Trimming at V came to 6 bases and at J to 5 bases, leaving 8 bases not matched to a gene. CDR3 bases: TGTGCCATCAGGGATGGACAGGGCGAATATGGCTACACCTTC. Translation gives CAIRDGQGEYGYTF.

V is TRBV5-4 and J is TRBJ1-2; the D is unclear. The germline V gene has CDR1 SGHNT and CDR2 YYREEE (reference sequence). The ends were cut back, 0 bases at V and 8 bases at J, with 14 bases in the middle. The CDR3 has 14 amino acids. The CDR3 bases are TGTGCCAGCAGCTTGGCGAACCTCAAACACGGCTACACCTTC. Translated: CASSLANLKHGYTF.

The chain uses TRBV9 and TRBJ2-7; D not resolved. Per the germline V gene, CDR1 is SGDLS and CDR2 is YYNGEE. The CDR3 consists of 16 residues. V was shortened by 0 bases and J by 2 bases, with 15 bases between the two germline ends. The DNA of the CDR3 is TGTGCCAGCAGCGTAGCTCCATTTGACATGACCTACGAGCAGTACTTC. It translates to CASSVAPFDMTYEQYF.

This chain joins TRBV15 and TRBJ2-2; 7 bases map to TRBD1. Germline trimming cut 5 bases from V and 0 bases from J; bases unmatched to any gene: 9. This CDR3 is 17 amino acids long. Germline V gene data show CDR1 as LNHNV and CDR2 as YYDKDF (reference sequence). CDR3 nucleotides: TGTGCCACCAGCCGTCATAGGGGGCGCGCGAACACCGGGGAGCTGTTTTTT. Amino acids: CATSRHRGRANTGELFF.

The CDR3 DNA follows: TGTGCCAGTAGTATAGGAGGCGGGGCCTACAATGAGCAGTTCTTC. It yields the protein CASSIGGGAYNEQFF. The rearrangement uses TRBV19 and TRBJ2-1; D is possibly TRBD2 (6 bases). From germline, CDR1 is LNHDA and CDR2 SQIVND (reference sequence). V was cut by 1 base and J by 2 bases, with 9 bases left in between. The CDR3 is 15 residues long. The full variable domain, its missing parts supplied by reference TRBV19 and TRBJ2-1, is DGGITQSPKYLFRKEGQNVTLSCEQNLNHDAMYWYRQDPGQGLRLIYYSQIVNDFQKGDIAEGYSVSREKKESFPLTVTSAQKNPTAFYLCASSIGGGAYNEQFFGPGTRLTVL.

The chain uses TRBV19 and TRBJ2-1; D remains ambiguous. Trimming took 3 bases from V and 11 from J, leaving 11 bases between them. Germline V gives CDR1 LNHDA, CDR2 SQIVND (reference sequence). This CDR3 spans 12 amino acids. CDR3 nucleotide sequence: TGTGCCAGTAGTATCGGGTCAGCTCAGCAGTTCTTC. Its protein product is CASSIGSAQQFF.

The chain couples TRBV6-6 to TRBJ2-7; maybe TRBD2 (5 bases). V was pared by 3 bases and J by 5 bases, with 17 bases between. Germline values: CDR1 MNHNY, CDR2 SVGAGI (reference sequence). The CDR3 is made up of 15 amino acids. The CDR3, as DNA: TGTGCCAGCAGTTATCACAGTCCAACGGGGAACGAGCAGTACTTC. This encodes CASSYHSPTGNEQYF.

This chain links TRBV5-1 with TRBJ2-1; D unclear. Germline V gives CDR1 SGHRS, CDR2 YFSETQ. The ends were cut back, 0 bases at V and 8 bases at J, with 15 bases in the middle. This CDR3 is 15 amino acids long. The CDR3 region is CASSLAKLRSDEQFF. Here the CDR3 DNA reads TGCGCCAGCAGCTTGGCGAAGTTGAGATCCGATGAGCAGTTCTTC.

A note on this clone: This sample includes further DNA sequences coding for the same CDR3. V is TRBV30 and J is TRBJ1-1; 8 nucleotides agree with TRBD1. Germline trimming cut 1 base from V and 3 bases from J; bases unmatched to any gene: 4. Germline V gene data show CDR1 as GTSNPN and CDR2 as SVGIG (reference sequence). The CDR3 is 14 residues long. For the CDR3, the DNA is TGTGCCTGGAGTGGGTTACAGGGGGACACTGAAGCTTTCTTT. It yields the protein CAWSGLQGDTEAFF.

The V and J genes are TRBV5-1 and TRBJ2-7, with 7 bases identical to TRBD2. V was clipped by 7 bases and J by 2 bases; unmatched bases: 6. The CDR3 runs 13 residues. CDR1 SGHRS and CDR2 YFSETQ come from the germline V gene. The CDR3 sequence is CASQGGQTYEQYF. For the CDR3, the DNA is TGCGCCAGCCAGGGAGGGCAAACCTACGAGCAGTACTTC.

The chain is built from TRBV5-1 and TRBJ2-7; TRBD1 might be the D (7 bases). The CDR3 has 14 residues. Trimming took 5 bases from V and 6 from J, leaving 18 bases between them. Germline CDR1 reads SGHRS; CDR2 reads YFSETQ. As DNA, the CDR3 is TGCGCCAGCAGTTATCAGGGGGGTCTTGGCGAGCAGTACTTC. The encoded protein is CASSYQGGLGEQYF. The entire variable domain, with the rest obtained from reference TRBV5-1 and TRBJ2-7, is as follows: KAGVTQTPRYLIKTRGQQVTLSCSPISGHRSVSWYQQTPGQGLQFLFEYFSETQRNKGNFPGRFSGRQFSNSRSEMNVSTLELGDSALYLCASSYQGGLGEQYFGPGTRLTVT.

The sample holds a few counts of this clone. This chain uses TRBV18 with TRBJ1-4; maybe TRBD1 (6 bases). Trimming removed 4 bases from V and 8 bases from J, with 17 bases in between. The CDR3 extends over 15 amino acids. CDR1 KGHSH and CDR2 LQKENI come from the germline V gene. CDR3 in amino acids: CASSLNSGTREKLFF. Here the CDR3 DNA reads TGTGCCAGCTCACTGAATTCCGGGACAAGGGAAAAACTGTTTTTT.